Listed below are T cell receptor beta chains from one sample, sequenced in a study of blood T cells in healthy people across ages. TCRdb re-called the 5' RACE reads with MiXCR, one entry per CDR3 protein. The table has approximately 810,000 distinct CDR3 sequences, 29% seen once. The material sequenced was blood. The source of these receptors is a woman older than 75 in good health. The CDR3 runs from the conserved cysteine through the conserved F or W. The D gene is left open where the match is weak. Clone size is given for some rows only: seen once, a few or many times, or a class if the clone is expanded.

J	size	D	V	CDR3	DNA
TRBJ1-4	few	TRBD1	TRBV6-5	CASSYSAQGAREKLFF	TGTGCCAGCAGTTACTCAGCCCAGGGGGCACGGGAAAAACTGTTTTTT
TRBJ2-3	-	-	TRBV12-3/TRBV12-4	CASSLRRTDAQYF	TGTGCCAGCAGTTTACGCAGGACAGATGCGCAGTATTTT
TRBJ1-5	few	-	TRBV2	CASRLGSSNQPQHF	TGTGCCAGCAGACTAGGGAGCAGCAATCAGCCCCAGCATTTT
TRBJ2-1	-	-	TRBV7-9	CASSLFRGDEQFF	TGTGCCAGCAGCTTATTTAGGGGTGATGAGCAGTTCTTC
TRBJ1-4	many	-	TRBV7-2	CASTPLGARGEKLFF	TGTGCCAGCACTCCTCTGGGTGCGCGGGGTGAAAAACTGTTTTTT
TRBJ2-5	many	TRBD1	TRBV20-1	CSARPGQELETQYF	TGCAGTGCTAGACCGGGACAGGAGTTGGAGACCCAGTACTTC
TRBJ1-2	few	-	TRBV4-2	CASSQDFGPSANYGYTF	TGTGCCAGCAGCCAAGATTTTGGGCCGTCGGCTAACTATGGCTACACCTTC
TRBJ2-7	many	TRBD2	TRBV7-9	CASSLRTSGDSDEQYF	TGTGCCAGCAGCCTACGGACTAGCGGGGACAGCGACGAGCAGTACTTC
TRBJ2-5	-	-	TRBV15	CATSRATRVGSQETQYF	TGTGCCACCAGCAGAGCTACAAGAGTAGGGAGTCAAGAGACCCAGTACTTC
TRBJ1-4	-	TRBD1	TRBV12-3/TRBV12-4	CASRRQGANEKLFF	TGTGCCAGCAGACGACAGGGGGCTAATGAAAAACTGTTTTTT
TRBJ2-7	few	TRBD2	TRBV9	CASSVAPSGGNNEQYF	TGTGCCAGCAGCGTAGCACCGAGCGGGGGAAACAATGAGCAGTACTTC
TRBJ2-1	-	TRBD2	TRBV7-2	CASSADSGGRYNERFF	TGCGCCAGCAGCGCCGACAGCGGGGGCCGGTACAATGAGCGGTTCTTC
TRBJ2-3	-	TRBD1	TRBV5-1	CASSVLGATGSSTDTQYF	TGCGCCAGCAGCGTGCTCGGGGCGACAGGGTCTAGCACAGATACGCAGTATTTT
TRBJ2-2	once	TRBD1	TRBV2	CASSERDRAIGELFF	TGTGCCAGCAGTGAAAGGGACAGGGCAATCGGGGAGCTGTTTTTT
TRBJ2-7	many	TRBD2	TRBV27	CATNQHGGGVWEQYF	TGTGCCACCAACCAACACGGCGGGGGGGTATGGGAGCAGTACTTC